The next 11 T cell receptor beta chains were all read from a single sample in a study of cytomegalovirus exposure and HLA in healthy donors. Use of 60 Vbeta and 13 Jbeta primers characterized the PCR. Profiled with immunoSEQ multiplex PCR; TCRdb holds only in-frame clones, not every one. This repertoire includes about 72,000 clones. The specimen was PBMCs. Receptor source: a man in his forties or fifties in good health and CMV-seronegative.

This chain's CDR3 is CASSQPPAGDTDTQYF. The CDR3, as DNA: TGCGCCAGCAGCCAGCCCCCAGCGGGGGACACAGATACGCAGTATTTT. The chain carries TRBV4-1 and TRBJ2-3; 8 bases map to TRBD2. The ends lost 3 bases at V and 2 bases at J; junction bases unmatched: 7. Germline loops: CDR1 MGHRA, CDR2 YSYEKL. The CDR3 extends over 16 amino acids.

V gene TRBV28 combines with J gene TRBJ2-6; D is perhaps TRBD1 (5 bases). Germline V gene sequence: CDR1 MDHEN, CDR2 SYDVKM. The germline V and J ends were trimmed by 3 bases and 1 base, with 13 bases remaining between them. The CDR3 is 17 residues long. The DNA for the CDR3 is TGTGCCAGCAGTTTGGTCCCAAGGGGATCTGGGGCCAACGTCCTGACTTTC. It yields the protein CASSLVPRGSGANVLTF.

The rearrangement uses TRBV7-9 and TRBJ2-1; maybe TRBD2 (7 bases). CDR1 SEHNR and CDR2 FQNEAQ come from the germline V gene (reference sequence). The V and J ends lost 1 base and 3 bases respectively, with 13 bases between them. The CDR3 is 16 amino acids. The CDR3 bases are TGTGCCAGCAGCTTAGGTGGGGGGGCCGTCTACAATGAGCAGTTCTTC. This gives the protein CASSLGGGAVYNEQFF.

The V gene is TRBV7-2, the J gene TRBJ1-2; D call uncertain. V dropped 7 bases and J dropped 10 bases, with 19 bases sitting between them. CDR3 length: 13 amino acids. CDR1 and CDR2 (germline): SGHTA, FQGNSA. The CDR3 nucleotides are TGTGCCAGCACCACCGTCCATGGCCGTGACTACACCTTC. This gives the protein CASTTVHGRDYTF.

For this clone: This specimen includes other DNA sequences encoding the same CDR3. For the CDR3, the DNA is TGTGCCAGTAGTATAGTGGGGGCCCAAGAGACCCAGTACTTC. Its protein is CASSIVGAQETQYF. The rearrangement links TRBV19 to TRBJ2-5; D is possibly TRBD1 (6 bases). This CDR3 region has 14 residues. Between the trimmed V and J ends, which lost 1 base and 1 base, there was a span of 7 bases. CDR1 is LNHDA and CDR2 is SQIVND in the germline V gene (reference sequence).

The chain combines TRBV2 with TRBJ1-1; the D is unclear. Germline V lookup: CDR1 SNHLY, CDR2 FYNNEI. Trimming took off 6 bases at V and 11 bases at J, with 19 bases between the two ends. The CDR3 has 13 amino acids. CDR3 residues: CASSDEPLTPAFF. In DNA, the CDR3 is TGTGCCAGCAGCGACGAACCCCTGACTCCCGCTTTCTTT.

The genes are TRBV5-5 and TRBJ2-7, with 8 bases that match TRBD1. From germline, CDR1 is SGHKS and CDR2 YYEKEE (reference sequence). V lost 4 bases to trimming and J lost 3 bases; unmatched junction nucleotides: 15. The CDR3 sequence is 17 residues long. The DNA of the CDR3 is TGTGCCAGCAGCCAGGATATACAGGGGGGAGGAATCTACGAGCAGTACTTC. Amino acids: CASSQDIQGGGIYEQYF.

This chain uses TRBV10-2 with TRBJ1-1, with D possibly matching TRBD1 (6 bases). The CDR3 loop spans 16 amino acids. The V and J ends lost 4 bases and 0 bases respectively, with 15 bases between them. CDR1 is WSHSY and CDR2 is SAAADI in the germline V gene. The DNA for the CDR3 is TGCGCCAGCAGTGTCGACCAAAGGACAGTGAACACTGAAGCTTTCTTT. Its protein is CASSVDQRTVNTEAFF.

The DNA for the CDR3 is TGTGCCAGTAGTGACAGGGGCTACGAGCAGTACTTC. It codes for CASSDRGYEQYF. The rearrangement uses TRBV19 and TRBJ2-7, with 8 bases identical to TRBD1. Germline CDR1 LNHDA, CDR2 SQIVND (reference sequence). This CDR3 is 12 amino acids long. The V and J ends lost 5 bases and 3 bases, in that order; junction bases with no gene match: 0. Together with reference TRBV19 and TRBJ2-7, the CDR3 gives the full variable domain: DGGITQSPKYLFRKEGQNVTLSCEQNLNHDAMYWYRQDPGQGLRLIYYSQIVNDFQKGDIAEGYSVSREKKESFPLTVTSAQKNPTAFYLCASSDRGYEQYFGPGTRLTVT.

The CDR3 nucleotides are TGTGCCTGGGAGAAAAAAGGGGGCACTGAAGCTTTCTTT. The encoded protein is CAWEKKGGTEAFF. The chain is built from TRBV30 and TRBJ1-1, with D possibly being TRBD1 (6 bases). V was clipped by 5 bases and J by 4 bases, with 14 bases between them. CDR1 is GTSNPN and CDR2 is SVGIG in the germline V gene (reference sequence). This CDR3 comprises 13 residues.

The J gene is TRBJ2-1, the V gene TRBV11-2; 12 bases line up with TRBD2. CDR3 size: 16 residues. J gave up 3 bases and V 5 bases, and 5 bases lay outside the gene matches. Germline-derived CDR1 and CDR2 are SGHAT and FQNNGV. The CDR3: CASSGRLAGVYNEQFF. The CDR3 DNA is TGTGCCAGCAGCGGCAGACTAGCGGGGGTCTACAATGAGCAGTTCTTC. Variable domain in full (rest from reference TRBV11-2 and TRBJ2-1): EAGVAQSPRYKIIEKRQSVAFWCNPISGHATLYWYQQILGQGPKLLIQFQNNGVVDDSQLPKDRFSAERLKGVDSTLKIQPAKLEDSAVYLCASSGRLAGVYNEQFFGPGTRLTVL.